The T cell receptor (beta chain) described here comes from a study of molecular identifiers for immune sequencing clone quantification. Study context: Replicates partitioned RNA from approximately 20,000 or 98,000 naive CD8 cells into five parts, sequencing four.

CDR3 size: 11 residues. The germline gives CDR1 SGHRS, CDR2 YFSETQ. As for this clonotype: A junction boundary mismatches the germline segment, possibly from a read error.

Using its own MiXCR run on the PCR reads, TCRdb lists one record per CDR3 protein. Of 30,000 to 45,000 distinct CDR3 sequences in the sample, around 20% were seen once. The V and J genes are TRBV5-1 and TRBJ1-1; no reliable D call. This TCR was sampled from a human donor in good health. Some libraries in this study had Jurkat cell RNA spiked in. Input material: naive CD8+ T cells from blood, with Jurkat cell RNA spiked in. Subset specified: FACS-sorted CD8+CD4-CCR7+CD45RA+ naive T cells. The CDR3 loop is CASSLGSEAFF. The CDR3, as DNA: TGTGCCAGCAGCTTGGGTTCTGAAGCTTTCTTT.